These 23 T cell receptor beta chains originate from one sample sequenced in a study of blood T cell repertoires in COVID-19. Sequenced by immunoSEQ multiplex PCR; TCRdb stores in-frame clones only, minus some. The sample comprises around 250,000 clones, 84% of which are singletons, and about 1.6% rests with the top ten. The sample taken for sequencing was peripheral blood. All receptors derive from a woman in her thirties or forties who had recovered from COVID-19.

The chain is built from TRBV3-1 (or the pseudogene TRBV3-2) and TRBJ1-1, with a tentative D call TRBD1 (6 bases). The CDR3 consists of 14 residues. Trimming shortened V by 3 bases and J by 4 bases, and 12 bases separated the two germline ends. From germline, CDR1 is LGHDT and CDR2 YNNKEL (reference sequence). The CDR3 loop is CASSHLETGTEAFF. For the CDR3, the DNA is TGTGCCAGCAGCCACCTAGAGACAGGCACTGAAGCTTTCTTT.

The chain has TRBV7-9 and TRBJ2-1, with D maybe TRBD2 (6 bases). The germline V gene encodes CDR1 SEHNR and CDR2 FQNEAQ (reference sequence). Trimming took off 7 bases at V and 4 bases at J, with 20 bases between the two ends. The length of the CDR3 is 16 residues. The CDR3 DNA is TGTGCCAGCACCCCGGGGAACGGGGGAGTTTACAATGAGCAGTTCTTC. It specifies CASTPGNGGVYNEQFF.

The chain links TRBV2 to TRBJ2-7; the match to TRBD1 covers 11 bases. The CDR3 extends over 15 amino acids. Germline V gene lookup returns CDR1 SNHLY and CDR2 FYNNEI. Losses at the gene ends were 6 bases for V and 3 bases for J; bases not matched to a gene: 7. The CDR3 sequence: CASSLGQGEIYEQYF. The CDR3 region has the DNA TGTGCCAGCAGCCTGGGACAGGGGGAAATCTACGAGCAGTACTTC.

V usage is TRBV13 and J usage is TRBJ1-2, with unresolved D. Trimming took off 0 bases at V and 4 bases at J, with 15 bases between the two ends. The CDR3 extends over 16 amino acids. The germline V gene encodes CDR1 PRHDT and CDR2 FYEKMQ (reference sequence). The CDR3 nucleotides are TGTGCCAGCAGCTTAGGCCCGGGAGCCTTGGGCTATGGCTACACCTTC. This translates into CASSLGPGALGYGYTF.

The rearrangement uses TRBV11-2 and TRBJ2-7; D may be TRBD1 (5 bases). With 6 bases removed from V and 6 bases from J, the gap between germline ends came to 9 bases. This CDR3 contains 11 residues. CDR1 is SGHAT and CDR2 is FQNNGV in the germline V gene. As DNA, the CDR3 is TGTGCCAGCAGTGGGGCCCGCGAGCAGTACTTC. Translating gives CASSGAREQYF.

This clone has just a few counts. V gene TRBV19 combines with J gene TRBJ1-1; D possibly corresponds to TRBD1 (5 bases). V gave up 6 bases and J gave up 4 bases, with 15 bases separating them. Germline V gene sequence: CDR1 LNHDA, CDR2 SQIVND (reference sequence). The CDR3 totals 14 residues. The CDR3 protein is CASRRGDPGTEAFF. CDR3 DNA: TGTGCCAGTAGACGCGGGGACCCGGGCACTGAAGCTTTCTTT.

The gene calls are TRBV5-1 and TRBJ2-1, with D possibly being TRBD2 (5 bases). CDR3 length: 14 amino acids. Trimming removed 2 bases from V and 10 bases from J, with 16 bases in between. Germline V gives CDR1 SGHRS, CDR2 YFSETQ. The chain's CDR3 is CASSFLGPPGEQFF. DNA for the CDR3: TGCGCCAGCAGCTTTTTAGGGCCCCCGGGGGAGCAGTTCTTC.

This chain connects TRBV3-1 (or the pseudogene TRBV3-2) to TRBJ2-2, with D perhaps TRBD1 (5 bases). This CDR3 has 16 amino acids. The V end lost 1 base, the J end lost 3 bases, and 12 bases lay between the germline ends. Germline CDR1 reads LGHDT; CDR2 reads YNNKEL (reference sequence). CDR3 protein: CASSQVQGTDTGELFF. CDR3 DNA sequence: TGTGCCAGCAGCCAAGTGCAGGGAACGGACACCGGGGAGCTGTTTTTT.

In this sample, this clone turned up a few times. V gene TRBV27 combines with J gene TRBJ1-6, with 9 bases aligning to TRBD1. With V trimmed by 2 bases and J by 3 bases, 5 bases remained unmatched. From germline, CDR1 is MNHEY and CDR2 SMNVEV (reference sequence). The CDR3 runs 17 residues. CDR3 coding DNA: TGTGCCAGCAGTTTACGTCAGGGACAGGGCTATAATTCACCCCTCCACTTT. It encodes CASSLRQGQGYNSPLHF.

This chain uses TRBV5-4 with TRBJ2-3; 11 bases map to TRBD1. CDR3 length: 16 residues. V gave up 3 bases and J gave up 2 bases; unmatched junction bases: 5. CDR1 and CDR2 from the germline V gene are SGHNT and YYREEE (reference sequence). The CDR3: CASSSGQGVLTDTQYF. The CDR3 DNA sequence: TGTGCCAGCAGCTCGGGACAGGGGGTTCTCACAGATACGCAGTATTTT.

This sequence joins TRBV5-5 and TRBJ1-2; no clear D gene. The V end was cut by 1 base, the J end by 0 bases, with 10 bases between. CDR3 length equals 15 residues. CDR1 and CDR2 from the germline V gene are SGHKS and YYEKEE (reference sequence). CDR3 sequence: CASSLKVLANYGYTF. CDR3 bases: TGTGCCAGCAGCTTGAAGGTTCTAGCTAACTATGGCTACACCTTC.

The chain combines TRBV14 with TRBJ1-6; 7 nucleotides align to TRBD1. The germline V gene encodes CDR1 SGHDN and CDR2 FVKESK. V gave up 2 bases and J gave up 7 bases; unmatched junction bases: 5. This CDR3 has 15 amino acids. The CDR3 DNA follows: TGTGCCAGCAGCCAAAGACAGGGCCTAAATTCACCCCTCCACTTT. This sequence encodes CASSQRQGLNSPLHF.

Here the CDR3 reads CASSRTHGGNYGYTF. The DNA of the CDR3 is TGTGCCAGCAGTCGAACTCACGGCGGGAACTATGGCTACACCTTC. This chain joins TRBV3-1 (or the pseudogene TRBV3-2) and TRBJ1-2, with no clear D. CDR3 length equals 15 residues. V was trimmed by 6 bases and J by 2 bases, leaving 16 bases between them. Germline CDR1 is LGHDT and CDR2 is YNNKEL (reference sequence).

The V gene is TRBV6-5, the J gene TRBJ2-5, with D tentatively TRBD1 (5 bases). V shed 0 bases and J shed 5 bases, with 10 bases lying between them. In germline, CDR1 is MNHEY, CDR2 SVGAGI. This CDR3 is 14 amino acids long. CDR3: CASSYSKGPETQYF. The DNA for the CDR3 is TGTGCCAGCAGTTACTCGAAGGGGCCCGAGACCCAGTACTTC.

In DNA, the CDR3 is TGCGCCAGCATCCCATTACCACAATCTGGGGCCAACGTCCTGACTTTC. Translating it yields CASIPLPQSGANVLTF. The chain employs TRBV5-1 and TRBJ2-6, with D unresolved. CDR1 is SGHRS, CDR2 YFSETQ, per germline. The CDR3 has 16 amino acids. The V end lost 6 bases, the J end lost 1 base, and 14 bases lay between the germline ends.

The rearrangement uses TRBV5-6 and TRBJ1-1; D remains ambiguous. Germline loops: CDR1 SGHDT, CDR2 YYEEEE. V lost 1 base to trimming and J lost 0 bases, with 4 bases between them. The CDR3 is 13 residues long. CDR3 amino acids: CASSLPMNTEAFF. CDR3 DNA: TGTGCCAGCAGCTTGCCCATGAACACTGAAGCTTTCTTT.

The V gene is TRBV14, the J gene TRBJ1-6, with D perhaps TRBD1 (5 bases). Trimming left V 5 bases short and J 9 bases short, with 11 bases between. CDR3 size: 13 residues. The V gene's germline CDR1 is SGHDN and CDR2 FVKESK. DNA of the CDR3: TGTGCCAGCAGCGCCCGGACATTTTCACCCCTCCACTTT. Translating gives CASSARTFSPLHF.

The chain carries TRBV4-1 and TRBJ2-1; no clear D gene. Germline CDR1 and CDR2: MGHRA and YSYEKL. This CDR3 region has 13 residues. The V gene lost 1 base and the J gene lost 8 bases, with 9 bases spanning the gap. CDR3 in DNA: TGCGCCAGCAGCCAAGGACTTGACGATGAGCAGTTCTTC. Translated: CASSQGLDDEQFF.

The J gene is TRBJ2-2, the V gene TRBV19; 8 bases map to TRBD2. This CDR3 contains 17 residues. Per the germline V gene, CDR1 is LNHDA and CDR2 is SQIVND (reference sequence). Losses at the gene ends were 7 bases for V and 4 bases for J; bases not matched to a gene: 14. DNA for the CDR3: TGTGCCAGTACCCTATTGCGAGCGGGGGTATTCACCGGGGAGCTGTTTTTT. The encoded protein is CASTLLRAGVFTGELFF.

This clone has just one count. The V gene is TRBV27, the J gene TRBJ1-2; D uncertain. V gave up 5 bases and J gave up 5 bases, with 9 bases separating them. The CDR3 runs to 12 residues. Germline CDR1 is MNHEY and CDR2 is SMNVEV (reference sequence). The CDR3 loop reads CASSVDGYGYTF. The CDR3 DNA follows: TGTGCCAGCAGTGTCGACGGGTATGGCTACACCTTC.

The rearrangement uses TRBV18 and TRBJ2-1; 7 bases are shared with TRBD1. This CDR3 region has 15 residues. V was pared by 0 bases and J by 9 bases, with 8 bases of the junction left unmatched. CDR1 and CDR2 (germline): KGHSH, LQKENI. CDR3 protein: CASSPPDRVGIEQFF. CDR3 nucleotides: TGTGCCAGCTCACCACCCGACAGGGTAGGGATTGAGCAGTTCTTC.

The rearrangement links TRBV5-5 to TRBJ2-3; D possibly corresponds to TRBD1 (6 bases). The germline V gene encodes CDR1 SGHKS and CDR2 YYEKEE (reference sequence). With 6 bases removed from V and 0 bases from J, the gap between germline ends came to 11 bases. The CDR3 runs to 14 residues. The CDR3 DNA reads TGTGCCAGCATGCGGACAGCTAGCACAGATACGCAGTATTTT. Protein: CASMRTASTDTQYF.

J is TRBJ2-1 and V is TRBV18; no definite D call. The CDR3 totals 14 residues. Germline V gene sequence: CDR1 KGHSH, CDR2 LQKENI. V was clipped by 2 bases and J by 2 bases, with 7 bases between them. DNA for the CDR3: TGTGCCAGCTCACCAGTGAGTACCTACAATGAGCAGTTCTTC. Protein: CASSPVSTYNEQFF.